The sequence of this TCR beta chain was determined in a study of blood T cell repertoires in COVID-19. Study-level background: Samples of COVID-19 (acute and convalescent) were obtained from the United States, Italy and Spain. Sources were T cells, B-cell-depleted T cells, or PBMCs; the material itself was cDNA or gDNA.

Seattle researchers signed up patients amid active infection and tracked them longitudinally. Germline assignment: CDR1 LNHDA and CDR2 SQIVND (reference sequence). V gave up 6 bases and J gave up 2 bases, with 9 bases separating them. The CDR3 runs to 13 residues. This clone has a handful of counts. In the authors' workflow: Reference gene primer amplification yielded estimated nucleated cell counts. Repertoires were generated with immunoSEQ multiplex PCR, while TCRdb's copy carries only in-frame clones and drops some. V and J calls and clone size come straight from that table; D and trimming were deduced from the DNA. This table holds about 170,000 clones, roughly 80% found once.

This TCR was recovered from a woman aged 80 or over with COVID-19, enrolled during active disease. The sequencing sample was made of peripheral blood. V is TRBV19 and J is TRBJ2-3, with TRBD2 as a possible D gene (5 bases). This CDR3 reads CASRDFPTDTQYF. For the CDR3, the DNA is TGTGCCAGTAGGGACTTCCCCACAGATACGCAGTATTTT.